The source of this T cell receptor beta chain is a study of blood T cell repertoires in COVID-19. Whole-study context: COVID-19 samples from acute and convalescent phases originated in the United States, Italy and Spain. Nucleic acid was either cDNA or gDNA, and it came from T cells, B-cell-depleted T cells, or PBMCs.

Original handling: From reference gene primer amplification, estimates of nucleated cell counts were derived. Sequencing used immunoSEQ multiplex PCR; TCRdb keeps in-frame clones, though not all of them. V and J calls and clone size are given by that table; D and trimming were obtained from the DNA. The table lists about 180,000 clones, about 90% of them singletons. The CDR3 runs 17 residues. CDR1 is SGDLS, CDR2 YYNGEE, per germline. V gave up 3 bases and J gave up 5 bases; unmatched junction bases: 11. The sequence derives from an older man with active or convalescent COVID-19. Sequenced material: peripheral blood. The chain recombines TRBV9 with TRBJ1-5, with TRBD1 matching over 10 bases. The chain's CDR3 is CASSARDRGPSYQPQHF. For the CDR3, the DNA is TGTGCCAGCAGCGCCCGGGACAGGGGTCCATCATATCAGCCCCAGCATTTT.